A single sample is the source of the 32 T cell receptor beta chains below, sequenced in a study of identical twins (dated by TCRdb to about 2016). To prepare the library, 5' RACE was applied. Instrument used: Illumina HiSeq 2000. In TCRdb, the public reads were trimmed at Q25 with fastp and aligned with MiXCR, with productive beta chains retained. CDR3 protein sequences are deduplicated, and each keeps its most common genes and DNA. Within this sample are 300,000 to 400,000 distinct CDR3 sequences, with roughly 9% of them counted one time only. 8% to 9.5% of the sample belongs to the ten largest clones. Sequencing input: naive T cells sorted from blood. The meaning of the sample's cell subset or site label: cells isolated with a human naive T-cell isolation kit. These receptors all stem from a woman between 45 and 65 years old in good health.

At least ten counts were recorded for this clonotype. The V and J genes are TRBV2 and TRBJ2-5; D is possibly TRBD2 (6 bases). Trimming stripped 7 bases from V and 9 bases from J, with 9 bases between. This CDR3 region has 10 residues. In germline, CDR1 is SNHLY, CDR2 FYNNEI. Here the CDR3 reads CASNRESQYF. CDR3 coding DNA: TGTGCCAGCAATCGGGAGTCCCAGTACTTC.

Remarks on this clonotype: A much larger clone lies a single base off, so this may be a read error. The chain employs TRBV12-3 or TRBV12-4 and TRBJ2-1, with 13 positions matching TRBD2. Germline trimming cut 1 base from V and 7 bases from J; bases unmatched to any gene: 10. The CDR3 spans 18 residues. CDR3 protein: CASSLVIGLAGETNEQFF. The CDR3 bases are TGTGCCAGCAGTTTAGTAATTGGACTAGCGGGAGAAACGAATGAGCAGTTCTTC.

V gene TRBV20-1 combines with J gene TRBJ1-1; D remains unclear. This CDR3 has 13 amino acids. Germline V gene data show CDR1 as DFQATT and CDR2 as SNEGSKA (reference sequence). The V gene lost 0 bases and the J gene lost 1 base, with 6 bases spanning the gap. CDR3 protein: CSARDFKNTEAFF. The DNA of the CDR3 is TGCAGTGCTAGAGATTTTAAGAACACTGAAGCTTTCTTT.

This clonotype was seen at least ten times. The J gene is TRBJ2-7, the V gene TRBV7-2; 7 positions match TRBD1. In germline, CDR1 is SGHTA, CDR2 FQGNSA. The CDR3 runs to 17 residues. Trimming cost V 5 bases and J 3 bases; bases outside gene matches: 16. CDR3 in DNA: TGTGCCAGCAGCCCGACAGGGACGGTTGTTGGCCTCTACGAGCAGTACTTC. This codes for CASSPTGTVVGLYEQYF.

The chain joins TRBV11-3 to TRBJ2-3, with 16 bases identical to TRBD2. From germline, CDR1 is SGHNT and CDR2 YENEEA. Trimming removed 2 bases from V and 6 bases from J; junction bases left unmatched: 2. The CDR3 has 16 residues. CDR3 loop: CASSLQGLAGGDTQYF. CDR3 bases: TGTGCCAGCAGCTTACAGGGACTAGCGGGAGGGGATACGCAGTATTTT.

This clonotype was seen a handful of times. CDR3 sequence: CASSFTGWNTGELFF. CDR3 nucleotide sequence: TGTGCCAGCAGCTTTACAGGATGGAACACCGGGGAGCTGTTTTTT. This chain joins TRBV7-9 and TRBJ2-2, with a possible D match to TRBD1 (5 bases). CDR3 length: 15 residues. Trimming stripped 3 bases from V and 1 base from J, with 9 bases between. Germline CDR1 SEHNR, CDR2 FQNEAQ (reference sequence).

This clonotype came up a few times. The V and J genes are TRBV20-1 and TRBJ2-5; TRBD2 matches 15 bases. Germline CDR1 reads DFQATT; CDR2 reads SNEGSKA (reference sequence). There are 16 residues in the CDR3. The V gene end was trimmed by 5 bases and the J gene end by 2 bases; junction bases not matched to a gene: 6. CDR3 in DNA: TGCAGTGCTGGCGGGACTAGCGGGGGGACTCAAGAGACCCAGTACTTC. Translation gives CSAGGTSGGTQETQYF.

This clonotype was detected only a few times. The V gene is TRBV19, the J gene TRBJ1-5; 8 bases agree with TRBD1. The V gene's germline CDR1 is LNHDA and CDR2 SQIVND (reference sequence). CDR3 length: 14 amino acids. Unmatched junction bases numbered 5, after V lost 4 bases and J lost 6 bases. The CDR3 DNA sequence: TGTGCCAGTAGTACGGACAGGGATAGTCAGCCCCAGCATTTT. Translation: CASSTDRDSQPQHF.

This clonotype has ten or more counts. This chain links TRBV6-5 with TRBJ2-3, with TRBD2 identical over 7 bases. The CDR3 spans 14 residues. Germline CDR1 MNHEY, CDR2 SVGAGI. Germline trimming cut 5 bases from V and 2 bases from J; bases unmatched to any gene: 4. CDR3 nucleotides: TGTGCCAGCAGTGAGCGGGACTACACAGATACGCAGTATTTT. Its protein is CASSERDYTDTQYF.

This clonotype was counted between two and nine times. The CDR3, as DNA: TGTGCTAGTGGTTTATCGGGGAGGGTGTACAATGAGCAGTTCTTC. Protein: CASGLSGRVYNEQFF. The gene calls are TRBV12-5 and TRBJ2-1, with 7 bases fitting TRBD2. The CDR3 loop spans 15 amino acids. Germline V CDR1 and CDR2: LGHNT, FRNRAP. After removal of 3 bases from V and 4 bases from J, the junction contained 6 bases not matched to a gene.

This clonotype was counted only a few times. The chain links TRBV30 to TRBJ2-2; D remains ambiguous. The CDR3 has 11 residues. Germline V gene lookup returns CDR1 GTSNPN and CDR2 SVGIG (reference sequence). The V and J ends lost 1 base and 7 bases respectively, with 4 bases between them. The CDR3 loop reads CAWSGLGELFF. The CDR3 coding sequence is TGTGCCTGGAGTGGGCTCGGGGAGCTGTTTTTT.

This clonotype was observed many times. CDR3 sequence: CASSQIVSGQETQYF. For the CDR3, the DNA is TGTGCCAGCAGCCAAATCGTTAGCGGACAAGAGACCCAGTACTTC. The chain is built from TRBV3-1 and TRBJ2-5, with a tentative D call TRBD2 (6 bases). There are 15 residues in the CDR3. CDR1 is LGHDT and CDR2 is YNNKEL in the germline V gene (reference sequence). Deletions cut 2 bases from V and 2 bases from J, with 12 bases between.

The rearrangement joins TRBV6-4 to TRBJ2-1; the match to TRBD1 covers 7 bases. This CDR3 has 14 amino acids. Germline V gene lookup returns CDR1 MRHNA and CDR2 SNTAGT. V lost 4 bases, J lost 10 bases, and 10 bases stayed unmatched. The CDR3 DNA reads as TGTGCCAGCAGTGTCACTTACAGGGGCGGAGAGCAGTTCTTC. Translated, it gives CASSVTYRGGEQFF.

The chain links TRBV24-1 to TRBJ2-3; D is unresolved. Trimming removed 5 bases at V and 5 bases at J, with 13 bases between. This CDR3 spans 14 amino acids. Germline assignment: CDR1 KGHDR and CDR2 SFDVKD. CDR3: CATSVRKGIDTQYF. DNA of the CDR3: TGTGCCACCAGTGTACGGAAAGGGATAGATACGCAGTATTTT.

This clonotype occurred a few times. This chain uses TRBV7-2 with TRBJ2-1; 8 nucleotides match TRBD2. With 5 bases clipped from V and 10 bases from J, the junction kept 13 bases outside the gene matches. CDR3 length equals 15 residues. Germline V CDR1 and CDR2: SGHTA, FQGNSA. The CDR3 nucleotides read TGTGCCAGCAGCCCCGGGACTAGGTTACGTGGGGAGCAGTTCTTC. Translated: CASSPGTRLRGEQFF.

The chain links TRBV5-1 to TRBJ2-2, with 9 bases that match TRBD1. The CDR3 extends over 16 amino acids. V shed 2 bases, J shed 2 bases, and the junction held 4 bases outside the gene matches. Germline CDR1 reads SGHRS; CDR2 reads YFSETQ. The CDR3 here is CASSFRGQGNTGELFF. Written as DNA, the CDR3 is TGCGCCAGCAGCTTTAGGGGACAGGGTAACACCGGGGAGCTGTTTTTT.

The chain is built from TRBV7-9 and TRBJ1-6, with D possibly TRBD1 on 5 matching bases. CDR1 and CDR2 (germline): SEHNR, FQNEAQ (reference sequence). Trimming cost V 4 bases and J 8 bases, with 9 bases left between them. This CDR3 has 13 amino acids. The CDR3 DNA is TGTGCCAGCAGCTCCACGGGGGATTCACCCCTCCACTTT. Translating gives CASSSTGDSPLHF.

This clonotype showed up just a few times. The chain joins TRBV20-1 to TRBJ2-1, with 7 bases identical to TRBD2. With V trimmed by 6 bases and J by 5 bases, 10 bases remained unmatched. Germline V gene data show CDR1 as DFQATT and CDR2 as SNEGSKA (reference sequence). The CDR3 length is 14 residues. CDR3 amino acids: CSAVDRDYHNEQFF. In DNA, the CDR3 is TGCAGTGCCGTCGACCGGGACTACCACAATGAGCAGTTCTTC.

The chain links TRBV5-6 to TRBJ2-3; D might be TRBD2 (5 bases). Germline V gene data show CDR1 as SGHDT and CDR2 as YYEEEE. The CDR3 is made up of 15 amino acids. Deletions cut 4 bases from V and 2 bases from J, with 14 bases between. This CDR3 reads CASSQRRRFTDTQYF. The CDR3 DNA reads as TGTGCCAGCAGCCAGAGGAGGCGGTTCACAGATACGCAGTATTTT.

The CDR3 spells CASHSGGPGETQYF. The CDR3 coding sequence is TGTGCCAGTCACTCGGGAGGGCCGGGGGAGACCCAGTACTTC. The chain employs TRBV12-3 or TRBV12-4 and TRBJ2-5; 8 positions agree with TRBD2. The CDR3 extends over 14 amino acids. Unmatched junction bases numbered 11, after V lost 9 bases and J lost 5 bases.

The chain carries TRBV13 and TRBJ2-3; the D gene could be TRBD1 or TRBD2 (5 bases each). The CDR3 consists of 14 residues. The germline V gene has CDR1 PRHDT and CDR2 FYEKMQ (reference sequence). V was cut by 8 bases and J by 0 bases, with 12 bases left in between. CDR3 bases: TGTGCCAGCGGGGACGGAGGTAGCACAGATACGCAGTATTTT. Amino acid sequence: CASGDGGSTDTQYF.

In its sample, this clonotype was seen many times. This rearrangement joins TRBV27 to TRBJ2-4; perhaps D is TRBD1 or TRBD2 (5 bases each). This CDR3 contains 16 residues. Between the trimmed V and J ends, which lost 3 bases and 1 base, there was a span of 13 bases. Looked up from germline, CDR1 is MNHEY and CDR2 is SMNVEV (reference sequence). Here the CDR3 DNA reads TGTGCCAGCAGTTTCGGGGCCTCCGGCGCCAAAAACATTCAGTACTTC. Its translation: CASSFGASGAKNIQYF.

This clonotype has just a few counts. This chain joins TRBV20-1 and TRBJ1-2, with D possibly TRBD1 on 6 matching bases. The germline V and J ends were trimmed by 0 bases and 5 bases, with 19 bases remaining between them. The CDR3 is 16 amino acids. Germline values: CDR1 DFQATT, CDR2 SNEGSKA (reference sequence). The CDR3 DNA follows: TGCAGTGCTAGAGATGTGGGGGCGCAATCAGGATATGGCTACACCTTC. It encodes CSARDVGAQSGYGYTF.

The table lists this clonotype with a few counts. The chain joins TRBV12-3 or TRBV12-4 to TRBJ1-2; D is unclear. V was clipped by 7 bases and J by 3 bases, with 21 bases between them. The CDR3 covers 16 residues. The CDR3 region has the DNA TGTGCCAGCACCTGGGGAGAGGCTCCGGGCTACTATGGCTACACCTTC. Encoded protein: CASTWGEAPGYYGYTF.

This clonotype was seen repeatedly, ten times or more. J is TRBJ1-3 and V is TRBV12-3 or TRBV12-4, with D uncertain. The CDR3 length is 15 residues. The V end lost 6 bases, the J end lost 4 bases, and 16 bases lay between the germline ends. This chain's CDR3 is CASRPGREVGNTIYF. DNA of the CDR3: TGTGCCAGCAGACCCGGCCGGGAAGTAGGAAACACCATATATTTT.

This clonotype was detected a few times. This chain connects TRBV5-6 to TRBJ2-7; unclear D gene. The V end lost 4 bases, the J end lost 4 bases, and 9 bases lay between the germline ends. The V gene's germline CDR1 is SGHDT and CDR2 YYEEEE. The CDR3 runs to 12 residues. Written as DNA, the CDR3 is TGTGCCAGCAGCCAGCGATCGTACGAGCAGTACTTC. It encodes CASSQRSYEQYF. Full variable domain (outside the CDR3, taken from reference TRBV5-6 and TRBJ2-7): DAGVTQSPTHLIKTRGQQVTLRCSPKSGHDTVSWYQQALGQGPQFIFQYYEEEERQRGNFPDRFSGHQFPNYSSELNVNALLLGDSALYLCASSQRSYEQYFGPGTRLTVT.

This clonotype was found many times. The rearrangement uses TRBV24-1 and TRBJ2-3; no firm D call. Germline CDR1 reads KGHDR; CDR2 reads SFDVKD. Trimming took 6 bases from V and 4 from J, leaving 10 bases between them. The CDR3 is made up of 13 amino acids. The CDR3 coding sequence is TGTGCCACCAGTCTATCCTGGTCAGATACGCAGTATTTT. Its protein is CATSLSWSDTQYF.

In its sample, this clonotype was seen many times. The junction shows a germline mismatch at one end, possibly a read error. The gene calls are TRBV12-3 or TRBV12-4 and TRBJ2-1; D might be TRBD2 (6 bases). This CDR3 contains 15 residues. The CDR3: CASSLGDVMGRGGSF. The CDR3 nucleotides are TGTGCCAGCAGTTTAGGAGACGTCATGGGCCGAGGAGGGTCATTC.

CDR3: CASTMISGNTIYF. In DNA, the CDR3 is TGTGCCAGCACGATGATCTCTGGAAACACCATATATTTT. The rearrangement joins TRBV5-5 to TRBJ1-3, with D hard to call. The CDR3 has 13 amino acids. V was clipped by 6 bases and J by 0 bases, with 7 bases between them. CDR1 SGHKS and CDR2 YYEKEE come from the germline V gene (reference sequence).

This clonotype showed up just a few times. In nucleotides, the CDR3 is TGTGCCAGCAGTTCTAGGGGGCAAGGAAGCAATCAGCCCCAGCATTTT. Translation gives CASSSRGQGSNQPQHF. The chain is built from TRBV5-6 and TRBJ1-5, with 7 bases that match TRBD1. The CDR3 runs 16 residues. The V gene's germline CDR1 is SGHDT and CDR2 YYEEEE. The J segment lost 1 base and the V segment lost 5 bases, leaving 9 bases of the junction unmatched.

This chain connects TRBV29-1 to TRBJ2-1; D gene unclear. CDR1 and CDR2 from the germline V gene are SQVTM and ANQGSEA. V lost 2 bases to trimming and J lost 12 bases, with 8 bases between them. There are 10 residues in the CDR3. As DNA, the CDR3 is TGCAGCGTTGAATGGGGTGGGCAGTTCTTC. Protein product: CSVEWGGQFF.

The V gene is TRBV6-5, the J gene TRBJ1-6; D call uncertain. The CDR3 is 14 residues long. Trimming shortened V by 2 bases and J by 8 bases, and 10 bases separated the two germline ends. Looked up from germline, CDR1 is MNHEY and CDR2 is SVGAGI. The CDR3 coding sequence is TGTGCCAGCAGTTACATCCCAGGTCATTCACCCCTCCACTTT. Amino acid sequence: CASSYIPGHSPLHF.